The next 12 T cell receptor beta chains were all read from a single sample in a study of T cells after yellow fever vaccination. One entry per CDR3 protein, called by TCRdb with MiXCR from the 5' RACE reads. The repertoire holds approximately 330,000 distinct CDR3 sequences, with under 15% as singletons. This sample comprised CD4+ T cells sorted from PBMCs, obtained 15 days after the yellow fever booster vaccination. All receptors come from a man aged 18 to 29 who received the YFV17D yellow fever vaccine.

The CDR3 loop is CASIPTGNTEAFF. The CDR3 bases are TGTGCCAGCATCCCGACAGGAAACACTGAAGCTTTCTTT. This sequence joins TRBV6-2 or TRBV6-3 and TRBJ1-1; D is possibly TRBD1 (6 bases). Germline V gives CDR1 MNHEY, CDR2 SVGEGT. This CDR3 is built from 13 residues. The V gene lost 7 bases and the J gene lost 2 bases, with 11 bases spanning the gap.

The chain employs TRBV11-3 and TRBJ2-7; a weak D match, TRBD2 (5 bases). The CDR3 covers 13 residues. Germline CDR1 is SGHNT and CDR2 is YENEEA. The V gene lost 3 bases and the J gene lost 3 bases, with 9 bases spanning the gap. The CDR3 sequence is CASSLGENYEQYF. CDR3 nucleotide sequence: TGTGCCAGCAGCTTGGGAGAAAACTACGAGCAGTACTTC.

A few counts support this clonotype. The chain has TRBV20-1 and TRBJ1-1, with 9 bases that match TRBD1. The CDR3 is made up of 14 amino acids. The germline V gene has CDR1 DFQATT and CDR2 SNEGSKA (reference sequence). J was trimmed by 5 bases and V by 6 bases; bases with no gene match: 10. The CDR3 nucleotides are TGCAGTGCCTACGGACAGGGGCGTAATACTGAAGCTTTCTTT. The encoded protein is CSAYGQGRNTEAFF.

This clonotype was observed once. V usage is TRBV10-3 and J usage is TRBJ1-4; D possibly corresponds to TRBD1 (6 bases). The CDR3 totals 14 residues. Per the germline V gene, CDR1 is ENHRY and CDR2 is SYGVKD. The ends were cut back, 6 bases at V and 4 bases at J, with 12 bases in the middle. The CDR3 DNA follows: TGTGCCATCAGAGAACAGGGTGGTAATGAAAAACTGTTTTTT. This gives the protein CAIREQGGNEKLFF.

This clonotype has more than one count but fewer than ten. The chain links TRBV11-2 to TRBJ2-3; D call uncertain. CDR1 and CDR2 from the germline V gene are SGHAT and FQNNGV. The CDR3 runs to 13 residues. The ends were cut back, 1 base at V and 5 bases at J, with 7 bases in the middle. CDR3 DNA: TGTGCCAGCAGCTTAGTGGTGAAAGATACGCAGTATTTT. Translation gives CASSLVVKDTQYF.

The CDR3 nucleotides are TGTGCCAGCAGCCCAACGCTCACGGCCAAAGAGACCCAGTACTTC. Protein: CASSPTLTAKETQYF. The rearrangement joins TRBV7-9 to TRBJ2-5, with no clear D. CDR3 length: 15 residues. Germline-derived CDR1 and CDR2 are SEHNR and FQNEAQ (reference sequence). V lost 5 bases and J lost 3, with 16 bases in between.

In its sample, this clonotype was seen many times. The V gene is TRBV20-1, the J gene TRBJ2-5; the D gene is possibly TRBD2 (6 bases). Germline-derived CDR1 and CDR2 are DFQATT and SNEGSKA (reference sequence). Trimming took 0 bases from V and 2 from J, leaving 10 bases between them. The CDR3 spans 14 residues. The CDR3 is CSARDVGGQETQYF. The CDR3 bases are TGCAGTGCTAGAGATGTGGGGGGACAAGAGACCCAGTACTTC.

This clonotype was observed once. The rearrangement uses TRBV4-1 and TRBJ1-5; tentatively, D is TRBD1 (5 bases). This CDR3 region has 14 residues. In germline, CDR1 is MGHRA, CDR2 YSYEKL. V was cut by 4 bases and J by 2 bases, with 9 bases left in between. The CDR3 region is CASSRAGGNQPQHF. CDR3 DNA: TGCGCCAGCAGCCGCGCGGGGGGCAATCAGCCCCAGCATTTT.

This clonotype was recorded at least ten times. J is TRBJ2-3 and V is TRBV2, with D possibly TRBD2 on 7 matching bases. The V end lost 8 bases, the J end lost 1 base, and 13 bases lay between the germline ends. Germline CDR1 is SNHLY and CDR2 is FYNNEI. This CDR3 region has 14 residues. The CDR3 protein is CASGGASRTDTQYF. The CDR3 DNA follows: TGTGCCAGCGGGGGGGCCTCACGCACAGATACGCAGTATTTT.

Note on this clonotype: The junction and the germline gene differ at one end; a read error may be behind it. V is TRBV7-2 and J is TRBJ2-4, with D tentatively TRBD1 (7 bases). CDR3 size: 14 residues. CDR1 SGHTA and CDR2 FQGNSA come from the germline V gene. CDR3 nucleotides: TGTGCCAGCAGCGGGAGGAGGGGGCGGCACATTCTGTACTTC. Translation: CASSGRRGRHILYF.

The rearrangement uses TRBV30 and TRBJ2-1, with 8 bases aligning to TRBD1. The CDR3 consists of 15 residues. Germline CDR1 GTSNPN, CDR2 SVGIG (reference sequence). The V segment lost 0 bases and the J segment 4 bases; nucleotides outside the gene matches: 5. This CDR3 is CAWSVGQGAYNEQFF. For the CDR3, the DNA is TGTGCCTGGAGTGTAGGTCAGGGGGCGTACAATGAGCAGTTCTTC.

This sequence joins TRBV5-1 and TRBJ1-5, with TRBD1 as a possible D gene (5 bases). The germline CDR1 and CDR2 sequences are SGHRS and YFSETQ. Deletions cut 2 bases from V and 5 bases from J, with 11 bases between. CDR3 length equals 14 residues. This CDR3 is CASSFSGADQPQHF. DNA for the CDR3: TGCGCCAGCAGCTTCAGTGGGGCAGATCAGCCCCAGCATTTT. The full variable domain, rest sourced from reference TRBV5-1 and TRBJ1-5, is KAGVTQTPRYLIKTRGQQVTLSCSPISGHRSVSWYQQTPGQGLQFLFEYFSETQRNKGNFPGRFSGRQFSNSRSEMNVSTLELGDSALYLCASSFSGADQPQHFGDGTRLSIL.